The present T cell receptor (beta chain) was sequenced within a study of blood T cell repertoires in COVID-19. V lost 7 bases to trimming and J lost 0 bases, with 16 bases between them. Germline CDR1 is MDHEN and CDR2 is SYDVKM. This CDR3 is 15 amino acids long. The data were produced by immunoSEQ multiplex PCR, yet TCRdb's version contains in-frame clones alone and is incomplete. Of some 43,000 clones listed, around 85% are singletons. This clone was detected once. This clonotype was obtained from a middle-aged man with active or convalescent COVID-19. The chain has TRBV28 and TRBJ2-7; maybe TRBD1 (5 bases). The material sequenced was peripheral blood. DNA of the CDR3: TGTGCCAGCACTCTAGGGGCTCAAAGCTCCTACGAGCAGTACTTC. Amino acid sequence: CASTLGAQSSYEQYF.